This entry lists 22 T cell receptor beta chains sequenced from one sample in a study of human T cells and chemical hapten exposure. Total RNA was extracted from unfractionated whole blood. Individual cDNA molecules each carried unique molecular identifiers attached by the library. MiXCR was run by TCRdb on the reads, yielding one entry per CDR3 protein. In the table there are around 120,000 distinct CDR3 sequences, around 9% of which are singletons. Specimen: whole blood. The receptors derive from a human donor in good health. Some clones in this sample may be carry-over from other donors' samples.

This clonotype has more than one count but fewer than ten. The CDR3 region is CASSVTTGTSTDTQYF. The CDR3 DNA sequence: TGTGCCAGCAGCGTAACGACAGGGACTAGCACAGATACGCAGTATTTT. This sequence joins TRBV7-6 and TRBJ2-3; D perhaps matches TRBD1 (7 bases). V gave up 5 bases and J gave up 0 bases, with 15 bases separating them. This CDR3 has 16 residues. Germline V gives CDR1 SGHVS, CDR2 FNYEAQ.

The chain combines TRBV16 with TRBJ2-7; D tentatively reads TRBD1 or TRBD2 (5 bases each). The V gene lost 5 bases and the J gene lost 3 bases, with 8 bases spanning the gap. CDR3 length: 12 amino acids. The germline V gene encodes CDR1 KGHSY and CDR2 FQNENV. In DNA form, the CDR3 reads TGTGCCAGCAGCTGGGACCGCTACGAGCAGTACTTC. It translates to CASSWDRYEQYF.

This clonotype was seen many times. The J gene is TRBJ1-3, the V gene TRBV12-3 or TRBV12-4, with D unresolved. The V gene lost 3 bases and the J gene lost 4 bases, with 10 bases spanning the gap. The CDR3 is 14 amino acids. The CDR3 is CASSFRTGGNTIYF. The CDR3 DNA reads TGTGCCAGCAGTTTCAGGACTGGGGGAAACACCATATATTTT.

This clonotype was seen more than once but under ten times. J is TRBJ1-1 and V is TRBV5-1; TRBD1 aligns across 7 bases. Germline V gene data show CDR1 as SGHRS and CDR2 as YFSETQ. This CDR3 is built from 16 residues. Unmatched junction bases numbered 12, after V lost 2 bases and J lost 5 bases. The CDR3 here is CASSFRDRALATEAFF. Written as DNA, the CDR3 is TGCGCCAGCAGCTTTAGAGACAGGGCCCTCGCGACTGAAGCTTTCTTT.

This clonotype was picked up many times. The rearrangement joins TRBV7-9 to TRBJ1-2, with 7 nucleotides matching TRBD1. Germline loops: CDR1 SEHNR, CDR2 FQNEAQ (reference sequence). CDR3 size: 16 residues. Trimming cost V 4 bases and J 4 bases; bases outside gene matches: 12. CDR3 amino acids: CASSSPSRTGPYGYTF. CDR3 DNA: TGTGCCAGCAGCTCCCCTTCCCGGACAGGTCCCTATGGCTACACCTTC.

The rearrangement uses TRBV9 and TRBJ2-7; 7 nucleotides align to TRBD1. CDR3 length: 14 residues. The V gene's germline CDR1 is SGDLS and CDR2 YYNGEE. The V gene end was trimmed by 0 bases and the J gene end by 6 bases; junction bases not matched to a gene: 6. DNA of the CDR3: TGTGCCAGCAGCGTAGGACAGGGAATGAGCGAGCAGTACTTC. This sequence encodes CASSVGQGMSEQYF.

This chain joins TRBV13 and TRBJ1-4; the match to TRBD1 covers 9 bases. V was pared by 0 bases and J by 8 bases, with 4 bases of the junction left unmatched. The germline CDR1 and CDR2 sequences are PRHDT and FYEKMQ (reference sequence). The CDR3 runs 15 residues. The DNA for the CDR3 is TGTGCCAGCAGCTTAGGGGGACAGGGAAACGAAAAACTGTTTTTT. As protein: CASSLGGQGNEKLFF. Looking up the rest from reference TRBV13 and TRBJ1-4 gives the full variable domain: AAGVIQSPRHLIKEKRETATLKCYPIPRHDTVYWYQQGPGQDPQFLISFYEKMQSDKGSIPDRFSAQQFSDYHSELNMSSLELGDSALYFCASSLGGQGNEKLFFGSGTQLSVL.

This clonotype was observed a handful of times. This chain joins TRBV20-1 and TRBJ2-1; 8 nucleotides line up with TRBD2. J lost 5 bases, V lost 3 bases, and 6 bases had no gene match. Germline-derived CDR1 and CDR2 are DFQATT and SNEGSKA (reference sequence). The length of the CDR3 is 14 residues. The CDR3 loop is CSARGGRTNNEQFF. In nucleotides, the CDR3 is TGCAGTGCTAGGGGCGGGAGGACCAACAATGAGCAGTTCTTC.

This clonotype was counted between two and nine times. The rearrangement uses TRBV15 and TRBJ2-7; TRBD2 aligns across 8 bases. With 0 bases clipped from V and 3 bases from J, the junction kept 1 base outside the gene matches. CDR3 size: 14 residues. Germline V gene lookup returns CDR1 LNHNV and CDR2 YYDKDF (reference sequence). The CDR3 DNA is TGTGCCACCAGCAGAGATGGGACTAGCTACGAGCAGTACTTC. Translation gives CATSRDGTSYEQYF.

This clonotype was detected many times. This CDR3 is CASSLVGTGTDTQYF. Written as DNA, the CDR3 is TGTGCCAGCAGCTTAGTAGGGACAGGGACAGATACGCAGTATTTT. This chain links TRBV7-7 with TRBJ2-3, with 9 bases matching TRBD1. The V and J ends lost 1 base and 3 bases, in that order; junction bases with no gene match: 2. The germline gives CDR1 SSHAT, CDR2 FNYEAQ (reference sequence). CDR3 length: 15 residues.

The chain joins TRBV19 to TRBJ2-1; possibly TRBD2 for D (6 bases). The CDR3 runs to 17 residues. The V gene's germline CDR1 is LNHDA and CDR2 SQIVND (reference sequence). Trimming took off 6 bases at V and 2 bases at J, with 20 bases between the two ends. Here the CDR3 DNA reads TGTGCCAGTAGCACTACGCTAGCGAGCGAAACCTACAATGAGCAGTTCTTC. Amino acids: CASSTTLASETYNEQFF.

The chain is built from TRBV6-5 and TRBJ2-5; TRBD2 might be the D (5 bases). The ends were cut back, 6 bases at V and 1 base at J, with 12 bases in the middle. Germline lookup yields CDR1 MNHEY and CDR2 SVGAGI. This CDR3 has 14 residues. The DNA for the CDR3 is TGTGCCAGCAGCTCCCTTCTAGCCCAAGAGACCCAGTACTTC. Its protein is CASSSLLAQETQYF.

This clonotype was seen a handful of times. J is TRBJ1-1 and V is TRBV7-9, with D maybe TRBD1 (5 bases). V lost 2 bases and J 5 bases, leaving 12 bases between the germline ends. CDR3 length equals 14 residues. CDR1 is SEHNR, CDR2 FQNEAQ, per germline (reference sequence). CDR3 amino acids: CASSLQGGETEAFF. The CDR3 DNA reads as TGTGCCAGCAGCTTACAGGGAGGCGAAACTGAAGCTTTCTTT. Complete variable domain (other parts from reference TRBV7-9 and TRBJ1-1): DTGVSQNPRHKITKRGQNVTFRCDPISEHNRLYWYRQTLGQGPEFLTYFQNEAQLEKSRLLSDRFSAERPKGSFSTLEIQRTEQGDSAMYLCASSLQGGETEAFFGQGTRLTVV.

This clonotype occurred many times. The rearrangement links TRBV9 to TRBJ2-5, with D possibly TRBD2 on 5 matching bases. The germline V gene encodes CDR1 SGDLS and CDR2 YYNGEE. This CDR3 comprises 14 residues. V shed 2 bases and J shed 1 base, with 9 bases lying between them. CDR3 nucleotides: TGTGCCAGCAGCGTCGGCCGGGGCCAAGAGACCCAGTACTTC. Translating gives CASSVGRGQETQYF.

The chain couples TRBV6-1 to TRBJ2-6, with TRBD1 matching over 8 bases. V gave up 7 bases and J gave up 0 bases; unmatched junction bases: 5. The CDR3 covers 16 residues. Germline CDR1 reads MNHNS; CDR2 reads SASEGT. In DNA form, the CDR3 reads TGTGCCAGCACCCGACAGGGGCCCTCTGGGGCCAACGTCCTGACTTTC. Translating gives CASTRQGPSGANVLTF.

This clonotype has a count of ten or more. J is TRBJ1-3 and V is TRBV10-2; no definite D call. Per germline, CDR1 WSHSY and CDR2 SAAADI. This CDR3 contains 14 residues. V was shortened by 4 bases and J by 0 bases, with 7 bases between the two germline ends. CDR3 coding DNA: TGCGCCAGCAGTGGGTATTCCTCTGGAAACACCATATATTTT. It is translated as CASSGYSSGNTIYF.

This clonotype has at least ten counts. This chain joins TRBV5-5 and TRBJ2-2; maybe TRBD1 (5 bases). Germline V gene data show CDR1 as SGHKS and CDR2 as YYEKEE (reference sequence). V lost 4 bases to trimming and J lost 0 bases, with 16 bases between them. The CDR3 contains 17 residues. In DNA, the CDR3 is TGTGCCAGCAGCCTATTTCGCAGGGTCCCGAACACCGGGGAGCTGTTTTTT. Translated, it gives CASSLFRRVPNTGELFF.

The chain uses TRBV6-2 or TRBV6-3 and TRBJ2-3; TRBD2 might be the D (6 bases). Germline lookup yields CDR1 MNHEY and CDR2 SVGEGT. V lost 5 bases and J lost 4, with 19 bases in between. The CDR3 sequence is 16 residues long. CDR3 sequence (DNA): TGTGCCAGCAGTCGCGCGGGGACCCAAGGAGCAGATACGCAGTATTTT. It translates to CASSRAGTQGADTQYF.

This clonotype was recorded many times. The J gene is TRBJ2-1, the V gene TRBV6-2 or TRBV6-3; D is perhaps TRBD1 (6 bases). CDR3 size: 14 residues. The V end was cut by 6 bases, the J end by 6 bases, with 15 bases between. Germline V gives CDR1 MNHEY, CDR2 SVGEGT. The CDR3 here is CASRDTGYGNEQFF. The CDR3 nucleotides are TGTGCCAGCAGGGACACAGGGTATGGCAATGAGCAGTTCTTC.

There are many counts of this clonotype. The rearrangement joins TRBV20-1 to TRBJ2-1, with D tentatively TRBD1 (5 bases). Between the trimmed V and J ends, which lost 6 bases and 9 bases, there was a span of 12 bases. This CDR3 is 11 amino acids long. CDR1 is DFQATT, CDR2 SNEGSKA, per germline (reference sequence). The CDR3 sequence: CSAVRGGEQFF. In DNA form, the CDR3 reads TGCAGTGCAGTTAGGGGCGGTGAGCAGTTCTTC.

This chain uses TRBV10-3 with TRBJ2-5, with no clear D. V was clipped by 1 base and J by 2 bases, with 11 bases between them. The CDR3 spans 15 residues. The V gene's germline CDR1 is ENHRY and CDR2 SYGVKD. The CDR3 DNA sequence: TGTGCCATCAGTGAGTACCCGGCGGAACAAGAGACCCAGTACTTC. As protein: CAISEYPAEQETQYF.

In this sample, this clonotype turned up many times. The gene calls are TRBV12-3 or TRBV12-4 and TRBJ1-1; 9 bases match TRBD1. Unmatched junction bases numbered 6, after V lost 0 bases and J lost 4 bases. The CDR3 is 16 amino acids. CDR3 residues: CASSLAVGQGITEAFF. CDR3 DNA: TGTGCCAGCAGTTTAGCCGTAGGACAGGGGATCACTGAAGCTTTCTTT.